This entry lists 22 T cell receptor beta chains sequenced from one sample in a study of CD8 T cells in ankylosing spondylitis. General observations from the study: Seemingly distinctive of ankylosing spondylitis blood was a TCR beta motif formed by eight highly homologous variants.

Their cognate antigens are unknown. TCRdb independently ran MiXCR on the 5' RACE reads; one entry per CDR3 protein. The table lists 100,000 to 150,000 distinct CDR3 sequences, roughly 17% of them singletons, with 30% to 35% in the top ten. Sequencing was carried out using blood, either unsorted or a sorted T cell fraction (not recorded which). The receptors shown here come from a male donor with ankylosing spondylitis.

This clonotype was counted between two and nine times. The chain recombines TRBV14 with TRBJ2-7, with D maybe TRBD1 (5 bases). In germline, CDR1 is SGHDN, CDR2 FVKESK. The CDR3 extends over 13 amino acids. Deletions cut 4 bases from V and 7 bases from J, with 14 bases between. CDR3 coding DNA: TGTGCCAGCAGCCCCGGACACCCGAGGGAGCAGTACTTC. This encodes CASSPGHPREQYF.

The chain couples TRBV7-2 to TRBJ2-7; tentative D call: TRBD1 (5 bases). V lost 5 bases, J lost 1 base, and 12 bases lay in between. CDR1 and CDR2 (germline): SGHTA, FQGNSA. The CDR3 has 14 residues. This chain's CDR3 is CASSAAQGSYEQYF. CDR3 bases: TGTGCCAGCAGCGCGGCTCAGGGTTCCTACGAGCAGTACTTC. Full variable domain (remainder filled in from reference TRBV7-2 and TRBJ2-7): GAGVSQSPSNKVTEKGKDVELRCDPISGHTALYWYRQSLGQGLEFLIYFQGNSAPDKSGLPSDRFSAERTGGSVSTLTIQRTQQEDSAVYLCASSAAQGSYEQYFGPGTRLTVT.

This clonotype was detected a few times. The V gene is TRBV5-1, the J gene TRBJ2-2; 11 bases agree with TRBD1. Trimming at V came to 4 bases and at J to 0 bases, leaving 2 bases not matched to a gene. Germline V gene lookup returns CDR1 SGHRS and CDR2 YFSETQ. CDR3 length equals 16 residues. The CDR3 DNA is TGCGCCAGCAGCGTGGACAGGGGGCCGAACACCGGGGAGCTGTTTTTT. It yields the protein CASSVDRGPNTGELFF.

In this sample, this clonotype turned up a few times. This rearrangement joins TRBV28 to TRBJ2-5; either TRBD1 or TRBD2 may supply D (5 bases each). In germline, CDR1 is MDHEN, CDR2 SYDVKM. V lost 4 bases and J lost 3, with 18 bases in between. This CDR3 has 16 residues. In nucleotides, the CDR3 is TGTGCCAGCAGTTCGACGGGACCCTGGAACGAAGAGACCCAGTACTTC. It codes for CASSSTGPWNEETQYF.

This chain uses TRBV4-1 with TRBJ1-5, with TRBD1 as a possible D gene (5 bases). V was shortened by 0 bases and J by 12 bases, with 15 bases between the two germline ends. The CDR3 has 14 amino acids. Germline V gives CDR1 MGHRA, CDR2 YSYEKL. Written as DNA, the CDR3 is TGCGCCAGCAGCCAAGATTTAGTGGGGGGAGTCCAGCATTTT. The encoded protein is CASSQDLVGGVQHF.

The CDR3 DNA reads as TGTGCCAGCAGCTCTGGTAGCGGGATTACGAAAGATACGCAGTATTTT. Amino acids: CASSSGSGITKDTQYF. This chain uses TRBV7-8 with TRBJ2-3, with 8 bases matching TRBD2. From germline, CDR1 is SGHVS and CDR2 FQNEAQ. The CDR3 loop spans 16 amino acids. Germline trimming cut 4 bases from V and 5 bases from J; bases unmatched to any gene: 11.

This chain links TRBV18 with TRBJ2-7; maybe TRBD2 (6 bases). The CDR3 covers 16 residues. V lost 6 bases and J lost 3, with 21 bases in between. Germline V lookup: CDR1 KGHSH, CDR2 LQKENI. CDR3 residues: CASSQVGGVRVYEQYF. Written as DNA, the CDR3 is TGTGCCAGCTCCCAAGTCGGAGGGGTAAGAGTCTACGAGCAGTACTTC.

The chain carries TRBV6-2 or TRBV6-3 and TRBJ2-5; tentatively, D is TRBD1 (6 bases). The CDR3 totals 15 residues. In germline, CDR1 is MNHEY, CDR2 SVGEGT. Trimming cost V 6 bases and J 0 bases, with 14 bases left between them. Here the CDR3 reads CASSPLDSYQETQYF. In DNA form, the CDR3 reads TGTGCCAGCAGCCCGCTGGACAGTTACCAAGAGACCCAGTACTTC.

This clonotype was counted between two and nine times. J is TRBJ2-1 and V is TRBV11-2, with 15 positions matching TRBD2. This CDR3 comprises 17 residues. Germline assignment: CDR1 SGHAT and CDR2 FQNNGV. The V gene end was trimmed by 0 bases and the J gene end by 8 bases; junction bases not matched to a gene: 5. DNA of the CDR3: TGTGCCAGCAGCTTAGAGTGGACTAGCGGGAGGGCCCATGAGCAGTTCTTC. This translates into CASSLEWTSGRAHEQFF.

V gene TRBV5-1 combines with J gene TRBJ2-2; D is possibly TRBD1 (5 bases). The V end lost 4 bases, the J end lost 4 bases, and 17 bases lay between the germline ends. This CDR3 contains 16 residues. Germline V lookup: CDR1 SGHRS, CDR2 YFSETQ. The CDR3 region has the DNA TGCGCCAGCAGCCCCGGACGGCAGGGTGCCACCGGGGAGCTGTTTTTT. Translating it yields CASSPGRQGATGELFF.

This rearrangement joins TRBV10-2 to TRBJ1-6; unclear D gene. The germline CDR1 and CDR2 sequences are WSHSY and SAAADI. CDR3 length: 12 amino acids. V dropped 4 bases and J dropped 9 bases, with 7 bases sitting between them. CDR3 amino acids: CASSVGSSPLHF. CDR3 nucleotides: TGCGCCAGCAGTGTTGGGAGTTCACCCCTCCACTTT.

In this sample, this clonotype turned up a few times. The chain combines TRBV7-6 with TRBJ2-1, with 7 bases aligning to TRBD2. The CDR3 contains 16 residues. Germline values: CDR1 SGHVS, CDR2 FNYEAQ. V lost 0 bases and J lost 7; bases outside the gene matches: 9. The DNA of the CDR3 is TGTGCCAGCAGCTTAGCTGGTGGACTAGTTGGTAATGAGCAGTTCTTC. Protein product: CASSLAGGLVGNEQFF.

Written as DNA, the CDR3 is TGCGCCAGCAGCACCGGGACAGGGGGTGGCGAGCAGTACTTC. Its translation: CASSTGTGGGEQYF. The V and J genes are TRBV4-3 and TRBJ2-7, with 11 bases fitting TRBD1. CDR1 LGHNA and CDR2 YSLEER come from the germline V gene. This CDR3 region has 14 residues. V gave up 5 bases and J gave up 6 bases; unmatched junction bases: 6.

This clonotype was recorded a few times. The rearrangement uses TRBV2 and TRBJ2-3; D gene unclear. Trimming removed 9 bases at V and 6 bases at J, with 10 bases between. Germline V gene sequence: CDR1 SNHLY, CDR2 FYNNEI. The CDR3 has 11 residues. CDR3 region: CASVTGDTQYF. In DNA form, the CDR3 reads TGTGCCAGTGTTACCGGGGATACGCAGTATTTT.

This rearrangement joins TRBV5-1 to TRBJ1-6, with D possibly TRBD1 on 6 matching bases. The CDR3 covers 14 residues. Trimming stripped 3 bases from V and 9 bases from J, with 13 bases between. Germline values: CDR1 SGHRS, CDR2 YFSETQ. The chain's CDR3 is CASSWGQGSSPLHF. For the CDR3, the DNA is TGCGCCAGCAGCTGGGGGCAGGGCTCTTCACCCCTCCACTTT.

The chain is built from TRBV7-8 and TRBJ1-5; TRBD1 matches at 8 bases. This CDR3 comprises 14 residues. The V and J ends lost 5 bases and 5 bases, in that order; junction bases with no gene match: 5. The V gene's germline CDR1 is SGHVS and CDR2 FQNEAQ. The CDR3 sequence is CASSRGQEDQPQHF. Here the CDR3 DNA reads TGTGCCAGCAGCCGGGGACAGGAGGATCAGCCCCAGCATTTT.

The sample holds a few counts of this clonotype. V usage is TRBV24-1 and J usage is TRBJ2-2; 8 bases agree with TRBD1. Germline V lookup: CDR1 KGHDR, CDR2 SFDVKD. Trimming removed 2 bases from V and 1 base from J; junction bases left unmatched: 2. The CDR3 length is 16 residues. CDR3 loop: CATSDSDRGNTGELFF. For the CDR3, the DNA is TGTGCCACCAGTGATTCCGACAGGGGGAACACCGGGGAGCTGTTTTTT.

The sample holds many counts of this clonotype. The chain recombines TRBV20-1 with TRBJ2-3; TRBD2 agrees at 10 bases. Germline-derived CDR1 and CDR2 are DFQATT and SNEGSKA (reference sequence). The CDR3 has 16 amino acids. Trimming removed 6 bases from V and 0 bases from J; junction bases left unmatched: 9. DNA for the CDR3: TGCAGTGCCGATTCGCCGGGACTAGCGAGCACAGATACGCAGTATTTT. Amino acid sequence: CSADSPGLASTDTQYF.

This clonotype has just a few counts. The chain recombines TRBV20-1 with TRBJ2-3, with 11 bases identical to TRBD2. The germline gives CDR1 DFQATT, CDR2 SNEGSKA (reference sequence). The trim removed 0 bases at V and 0 bases at J, leaving 11 bases unmatched. The CDR3 is 19 residues long. CDR3 loop: CSARDSLGTSGWSTDTQYF. The CDR3 DNA reads as TGCAGTGCTAGAGATTCCCTTGGGACTAGCGGATGGAGCACAGATACGCAGTATTTT.

Written as DNA, the CDR3 is TGTGCCAGCAGCCCTAGCGGGACTAGCGGGAGTGTTGAGCAGTTCTTC. Amino acid sequence: CASSPSGTSGSVEQFF. The rearrangement links TRBV7-8 to TRBJ2-1; 14 nucleotides align to TRBD2. J lost 9 bases, V lost 5 bases, and 9 bases had no gene match. This CDR3 has 16 residues. Per germline, CDR1 SGHVS and CDR2 FQNEAQ.

The chain employs TRBV7-9 and TRBJ2-3, with 9 bases identical to TRBD2. The V gene's germline CDR1 is SEHNR and CDR2 FQNEAQ (reference sequence). V lost 4 bases and J lost 3; bases outside the gene matches: 8. The CDR3 has 16 residues. The CDR3, as DNA: TGTGCCAGCAGCTCTCCCTTAGCGGGAGTAACAGATACGCAGTATTTT. The encoded protein is CASSSPLAGVTDTQYF.

To note about this clonotype: At one end, the junction sequence differs from germline, possibly due to a read error. The chain employs TRBV7-8 and TRBJ2-1; D remains unclear. The CDR3 spans 13 residues. Germline V gene sequence: CDR1 SGHVS, CDR2 FQNEAQ. The CDR3 here is CASTLKVVNEQFF. For the CDR3, the DNA is TGTGCCAGCACCTTAAAGGTCGTCAATGAGCAGTTCTTC.